This TCR beta chain was identified in a study of T cells after yellow fever vaccination. Synthesis of TCR cDNA relied on 5'RACE template switching, which attached a universal primer site and UMIs. TCRdb reprocessed the 5' RACE reads via MiXCR and lists one record per CDR3 protein. The data show under 500,000 distinct CDR3 sequences, 15% to 20% seen once. Study observations and caveats: Although the secondary response was weaker, it peaked faster, at day 5 versus 15. Most clones from primary vaccination were detected again post-booster (about 95% CD4, around 90% CD8). Any FACS-sorted repertoire could hold abundant clonotypes that contaminate it from the bulk population.

For this clonotype: The target antigen is unknown.

CDR3 length equals 15 residues. Germline V gives CDR1 SEHNR, CDR2 FQNEAQ (reference sequence). V shed 5 bases and J shed 6 bases, with 17 bases lying between them. The chain is built from TRBV7-9 and TRBJ2-1; D is possibly TRBD1 (6 bases). The receptor's source is a man younger than 35 who received the YFV17D yellow fever vaccine. Source: PBMCs, taken before the yellow fever booster vaccination. CDR3 protein: CASSPPRTGSNEQFF. The CDR3 coding sequence is TGTGCCAGCAGCCCTCCGCGAACAGGGAGCAATGAGCAGTTCTTC.